Below are 11 T cell receptor beta chains sequenced from a single sample in a study of blood T cell repertoires in COVID-19. The assay was immunoSEQ multiplex PCR, and TCRdb's table has in-frame clones only and misses some. Of roughly 220,000 clones in the sample, around three quarters were seen once. Sequenced input: peripheral blood. These receptor sequences come from a woman in her seventies with acute or convalescent COVID-19.

V and J are TRBV10-3 and TRBJ1-4; D is possibly TRBD1 (6 bases). The V gene's germline CDR1 is ENHRY and CDR2 SYGVKD. CDR3 length: 15 residues. The V end lost 2 bases, the J end lost 7 bases, and 14 bases lay between the germline ends. CDR3 nucleotides: TGTGCCATCAGTGAGCCAGGGAGGGGGACTGAAAAACTGTTTTTT. Its translation is CAISEPGRGTEKLFF.

The chain is built from TRBV28 and TRBJ2-1; 10 bases match TRBD2. V was pared by 5 bases and J by 4 bases, with 5 bases of the junction left unmatched. The germline V gene has CDR1 MDHEN and CDR2 SYDVKM. This CDR3 has 15 amino acids. The CDR3 DNA sequence: TGTGCCAGCAGTGCAAGGGGACTAGCGTACAATGAGCAGTTCTTC. This sequence encodes CASSARGLAYNEQFF.

V usage is TRBV6-6 and J usage is TRBJ2-5; maybe TRBD1 (5 bases). Per the germline V gene, CDR1 is MNHNY and CDR2 is SVGAGI (reference sequence). The CDR3 consists of 13 residues. Trimming stripped 4 bases from V and 5 bases from J, with 11 bases between. CDR3 loop: CASSFQGRETQYF. The CDR3 nucleotides are TGTGCCAGCAGTTTTCAGGGCCGGGAGACCCAGTACTTC.

The chain combines TRBV7-2 with TRBJ2-7; 11 nucleotides line up with TRBD1. The CDR3 has 15 amino acids. The germline CDR1 and CDR2 sequences are SGHTA and FQGNSA. J lost 4 bases, V lost 3 bases, and 5 bases had no gene match. CDR3 nucleotide sequence: TGTGCCAGCAGCTTTACCGGGACAGGGGGATACGAGCAGTACTTC. Its translation: CASSFTGTGGYEQYF.

The chain carries TRBV7-2 and TRBJ1-2; D not certain. This CDR3 comprises 15 residues. The germline V gene encodes CDR1 SGHTA and CDR2 FQGNSA. V was cut by 1 base and J by 7 bases, with 16 bases left in between. The CDR3 loop reads CASSLVGGQLSGYTF. The CDR3 DNA follows: TGTGCCAGCAGCTTAGTTGGCGGTCAGCTTTCTGGCTACACCTTC.

This chain uses TRBV2 with TRBJ2-5; 8 nucleotides match TRBD1. The CDR3 consists of 14 residues. With V trimmed by 4 bases and J by 2 bases, 3 bases remained unmatched. The germline CDR1 and CDR2 sequences are SNHLY and FYNNEI. The CDR3 coding sequence is TGTGCCAGCAGTGCAGGACAGGGACAAGAGACCCAGTACTTC. Translated: CASSAGQGQETQYF.

This rearrangement joins TRBV19 to TRBJ2-5; 11 bases align to TRBD1. CDR1 is LNHDA, CDR2 SQIVND, per germline (reference sequence). The CDR3 consists of 16 residues. The trim removed 5 bases at V and 3 bases at J, leaving 8 bases unmatched. The CDR3 loop reads CASSPRTGGVEETQYF. CDR3 nucleotide sequence: TGTGCCAGTAGTCCCCGGACAGGGGGCGTCGAAGAGACCCAGTACTTC.

The V call is TRBV27, the J call TRBJ2-5; 9 positions match TRBD2. The CDR3 consists of 15 residues. Germline V gives CDR1 MNHEY, CDR2 SMNVEV (reference sequence). With 0 bases clipped from V and 5 bases from J, the junction kept 4 bases outside the gene matches. CDR3 coding DNA: TGTGCCAGCAGTTTATCCTGGCGGGGGGGGGAGACCCAGTACTTC. Protein product: CASSLSWRGGETQYF.

The CDR3 sequence: CASSPREWRGRTDTQYF. CDR3 DNA: TGTGCCAGCAGCCCCCGGGAGTGGCGGGGCCGCACAGATACGCAGTATTTT. The chain links TRBV7-9 to TRBJ2-3; TRBD2 is a possible D gene (6 bases). V was cut by 5 bases and J by 1 base, with 19 bases left in between. There are 17 residues in the CDR3. Germline loops: CDR1 SEHNR, CDR2 FQNEAQ (reference sequence).

The CDR3 DNA sequence: TGTGCCAGTAGACCCCTCTCTAGCGGGAGGATCGATGAGCAGTTCTTC. It encodes CASRPLSSGRIDEQFF. This chain uses TRBV19 with TRBJ2-1, with TRBD2 matching over 11 bases. The germline V gene has CDR1 LNHDA and CDR2 SQIVND (reference sequence). The CDR3 length is 16 residues. The V gene end was trimmed by 6 bases and the J gene end by 8 bases; junction bases not matched to a gene: 12. Supplemented by reference TRBV19 and TRBJ2-1, the full variable domain reads DGGITQSPKYLFRKEGQNVTLSCEQNLNHDAMYWYRQDPGQGLRLIYYSQIVNDFQKGDIAEGYSVSREKKESFPLTVTSAQKNPTAFYLCASRPLSSGRIDEQFFGPGTRLTVL.

This sequence joins TRBV3-1 (or the pseudogene TRBV3-2) and TRBJ1-1; TRBD1 aligns across 8 bases. Germline V gives CDR1 LGHDT, CDR2 YNNKEL (reference sequence). V shed 4 bases, J shed 0 bases, and the junction held 4 bases outside the gene matches. The CDR3 extends over 15 amino acids. The DNA for the CDR3 is TGTGCCAGCAGCCCCCAGGGGGCCATGAACACTGAAGCTTTCTTT. Translated, it gives CASSPQGAMNTEAFF.